This T cell receptor beta chain was found in a study of blood T cell repertoires in COVID-19. This clone was seen just once. Libraries were prepared by immunoSEQ multiplex PCR; TCRdb keeps only in-frame clonotypes and omits some of them. Here the sample spans 15,000 or so clones, around 90% being singletons. J lost 2 bases, V lost 5 bases, and 10 bases had no gene match. The CDR3 length is 16 residues. Germline assignment: CDR1 SGHAT and CDR2 FQNNGV. The rearrangement joins TRBV11-2 to TRBJ2-5; 8 nucleotides agree with TRBD2. The receptor comes from a woman of 80 years or more with COVID-19, enrolled during active disease. Material: peripheral blood. Here the CDR3 reads CASSEDRGGVQETQYF. In DNA form, the CDR3 reads TGTGCCAGCAGCGAAGACCGGGGGGGAGTACAAGAGACCCAGTACTTC.